The text below deals with one T cell receptor (beta chain). This clone's antigen is unknown. No much larger clonotype is one base removed from it; base qualities were not supplied. Trimming leaves V shorter by 4 bases and J shorter by 9 bases, with the junction holding 8 bases beyond the gene matches. The CDR3 has 16 amino acids, counting the end cysteine and phenylalanine. Only the CDR3 part of the read is kept: 48 bases, read in frame from the first base. CDR1 SEHNR and CDR2 FQNEAQ are derived from the germline V gene (reference sequence). This sample is drawn from a study of T cell responses to AZD1222 COVID-19 vaccine (dated by TCRdb to the early 2020s). In the study overall: AZD1222 recipients with second doses at about 4 weeks or about 12 weeks were pooled, because spike-specific TCR depth and breadth did not differ between schedules. TCR sequencing covered more than 230 trial participants: some 210 given two doses of AZD1222 and 26 given two doses of MenACWY control vaccine. Trial participants were enrolled by age into 18-55, 56-69 and 70-plus year subgroups, with roughly 150, 30 and 60 TCR-sequenced participants respectively.

The CDR3 regions of human TCRbeta chains were analyzed by immunosequencing. The source study handled its data this way. Repertoire TCRs were matched against a reference library of SARS-CoV-2-specific TCRs generated with the MIRA antigen-specificity platform. Breadth was defined as the fraction of unique TCRs that were SARS-CoV-2-associated, and depth was defined as the fraction of total T cells that were SARS-CoV-2-associated. Using the MIRA data, each spike-specific TCR was mapped to the spike region that the TCR reacts to and placed in a CD4 or CD8 class. Log10-transformed breadth and depth values were compared by one-way ANOVA with Sidak's multiple comparisons tests. TCRdb limited this immuneACCESS table to in-frame rearrangements with V and J called. A share of clones is missing; checked studies link under half to unresolved V genes, and the rest is unexplained. That table furnishes V, J and clone size, whereas the DNA furnished D and trimming. The sample contains approximately 150,000 clones, around nine tenths of them found a single time. Around 5% of the sample belongs to the ten largest clones.

Study-level results and caveats: Participants were mostly white British, with more females than males. The authors suggested clonal diversity may have been underestimated. Only five to seven AZD1222 recipients were SARS-CoV-2 seropositive at baseline, limiting conclusions about previously exposed vaccinees. The vaccine-associated CD4 TCRs covered the entire spike protein, and the dominant responses fell in regions 160-218 and 743-854. Because no day 14 peak-response samples were available, repertoires were characterized only after the peak T cell response. Reportedly, almost half of the unique spike-specific TCRs recognized epitopes lying outside the regions that are mutated in the B.1.351 and B.1.1.7 variants. Spike-specific TCR breadth and depth rose significantly after two AZD1222 doses compared with day 0 and with MenACWY recipients. In the small 56-69-year group, the increase in depth fell short of significance, most likely because of low power.

This sample's time point label indicates: baseline before first vaccination. The vaccinee samples were drawn from two UK trials, COV001 and COV002, one of which was a single-blind randomized controlled phase 2/3 trial testing AZD1222 (ChAdOx1 nCoV-19) in healthy adults. For TCRbeta chain sequencing, PBMC samples from trial participants were taken at day 0 and at day 28 after the second dose. The clonotype originates from an adult in good health. The rearrangement combines TRBV7-9 with TRBJ2-1; the junction holds 14 bases that match TRBD2. Sequencing was performed on peripheral blood, taken on day 0 of AZD1222 vaccination. The DNA sequence is TGTGCCAGCAGCTCGGGACTAGCGGGAGTAAAGGCTGAGCAGTTCTTC. Its protein product is CASSSGLAGVKAEQFF.